The 4 T cell receptor beta chains presented below share a single source sample, sequenced in a study of blood T cells in healthy people across ages. A second roughly 6 to 11 cycle PCR used barcoded and J-beta primers. MiXCR was run by TCRdb on the 5' RACE reads, yielding one entry per CDR3 protein. The data show some 1.5 million distinct CDR3 sequences, approximately 28% seen once. The sequencing sample was made of blood. These receptors originate from a woman in her twenties or thirties in good health.

This clonotype was seen a handful of times. The chain carries TRBV7-2 and TRBJ2-7; D is unresolved. The ends were cut back, 5 bases at V and 2 bases at J, with 16 bases in the middle. Germline CDR1 and CDR2: SGHTA and FQGNSA. This CDR3 has 15 residues. This CDR3 reads CASSRSVSSAYEQYF. The DNA for the CDR3 is TGTGCCAGCAGCCGGAGTGTGAGCAGCGCCTACGAGCAGTACTTC.

J is TRBJ1-5 and V is TRBV5-5, with 9 bases matching TRBD1. V lost 4 bases and J lost 5; bases outside the gene matches: 13. The CDR3 extends over 17 amino acids. Germline assignment: CDR1 SGHKS and CDR2 YYEKEE (reference sequence). The CDR3 here is CASSPRSGTGYDQPQHF. Written as DNA, the CDR3 is TGTGCCAGCAGCCCCAGGTCCGGGACAGGGTACGATCAGCCCCAGCATTTT.

The V call is TRBV2, the J call TRBJ2-3; D gene ambiguous. The germline gives CDR1 SNHLY, CDR2 FYNNEI. The CDR3 consists of 12 residues. Deletions cut 4 bases from V and 4 bases from J, with 6 bases between. CDR3 sequence: CASSVSPDTQYF. Written as DNA, the CDR3 is TGTGCCAGCAGTGTATCACCAGATACGCAGTATTTT.

The chain is built from TRBV5-1 and TRBJ2-3; 10 nucleotides line up with TRBD2. The CDR3 length is 17 residues. Looked up from germline, CDR1 is SGHRS and CDR2 is YFSETQ. V shed 7 bases, J shed 0 bases, and the junction held 11 bases outside the gene matches. CDR3 in amino acids: CASSPETSGLSTDTQYF. As DNA, the CDR3 is TGCGCCAGCTCCCCGGAGACTAGCGGGCTAAGCACAGATACGCAGTATTTT.